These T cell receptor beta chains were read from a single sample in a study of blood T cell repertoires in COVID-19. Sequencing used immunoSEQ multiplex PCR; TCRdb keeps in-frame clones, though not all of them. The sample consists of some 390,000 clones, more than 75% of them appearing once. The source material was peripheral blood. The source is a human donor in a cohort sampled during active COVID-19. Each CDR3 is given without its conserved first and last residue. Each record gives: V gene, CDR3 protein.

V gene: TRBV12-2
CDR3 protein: ARWCGGEFWNTEAF

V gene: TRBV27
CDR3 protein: ASSWQGGNTGELF

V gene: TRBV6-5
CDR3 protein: ASSYSRDLLYGYT

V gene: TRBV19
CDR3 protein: ASSILGNTEAF

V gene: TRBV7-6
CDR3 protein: ASSQPPHRGRETQY

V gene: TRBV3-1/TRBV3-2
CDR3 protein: ASSQMGTSTDEQF

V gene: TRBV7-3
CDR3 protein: ASSLRPGTDTGELF

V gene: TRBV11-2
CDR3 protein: ASSRTSGRQDEQF

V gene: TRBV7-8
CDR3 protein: ASSFLRGSFQVEQF

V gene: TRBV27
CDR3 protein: ASSRYRSGRAEEQY

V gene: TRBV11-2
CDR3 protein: ASSLEGTDTQY

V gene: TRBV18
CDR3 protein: ASSPSGTASNYGYT

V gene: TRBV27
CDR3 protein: ASSLSASGRNEQF

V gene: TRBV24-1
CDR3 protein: ATSEGQENSNQPQH

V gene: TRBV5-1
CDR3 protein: ASSLVVGLYNEQF

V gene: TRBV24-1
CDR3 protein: ATSVRHKGPGHEQY

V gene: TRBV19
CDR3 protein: ASSRETFSNQPQH

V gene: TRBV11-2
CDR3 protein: ASTFSVSINEKLF

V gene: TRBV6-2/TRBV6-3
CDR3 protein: ASSYAQVEF

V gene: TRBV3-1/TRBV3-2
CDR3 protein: ASSLIGGEQY

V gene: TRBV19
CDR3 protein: ASSFGLDGYT

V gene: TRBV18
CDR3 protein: ASSPTGDYGYT

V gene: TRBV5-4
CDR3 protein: ASTRGGVMNTEAF

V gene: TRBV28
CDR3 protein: ASTRLRNEKLF

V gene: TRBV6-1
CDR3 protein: ASSEARLLARGLTGELF

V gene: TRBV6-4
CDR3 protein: ASSPTGSGGDYTGELF

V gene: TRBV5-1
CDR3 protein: ASSLTAGDDTGELF

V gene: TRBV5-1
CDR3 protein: ASSSQQGRTDTQY